The 8 T cell receptor beta chains listed next were all sequenced from one sample in a study of CD8 T cells in ankylosing spondylitis. Their antigen targets remain unknown. A single record per CDR3 protein comes from TCRdb applying MiXCR to the 5' RACE reads. The profile shows approximately 550,000 distinct CDR3 sequences, more than 9.5% of them singletons. Study outcomes and limitations: A motif in TCR beta, a set of seven to nine highly homologous variants, appeared characteristic of ankylosing spondylitis blood.

The source material was blood, either unsorted or a sorted T cell fraction (not recorded which). The receptors were gathered from a male donor with ankylosing spondylitis.

The rearrangement joins TRBV25-1 to TRBJ2-1, with unresolved D. V was clipped by 2 bases and J by 15 bases, with 14 bases between them. In germline, CDR1 is MGHDK, CDR2 SYGVNS. The CDR3 length is 12 residues. This CDR3 reads CASSEIGGAPFF. The CDR3 DNA reads TGTGCCAGCAGTGAAATTGGCGGAGCCCCGTTCTTC.

This clonotype was observed a few times. The chain combines TRBV12-3 or TRBV12-4 with TRBJ1-4, with D possibly TRBD1 on 5 matching bases. The CDR3 runs 16 residues. With 6 bases removed from V and 0 bases from J, the gap between germline ends came to 14 bases. CDR3 sequence reads: CASSPAGRTTNEKLFF. Written as DNA, the CDR3 is TGTGCCAGCAGCCCAGCGGGGCGAACAACTAATGAAAAACTGTTTTTT.

The sample holds a few counts of this clonotype. V and J are TRBV20-1 and TRBJ1-6, with 8 nucleotides matching TRBD1. Looked up from germline, CDR1 is DFQATT and CDR2 is SNEGSKA (reference sequence). V shed 5 bases and J 6 bases; nucleotides not matched to a gene: 3. The CDR3 spans 13 residues. The chain's CDR3 is CSAEDRANSPLHF. The CDR3 bases are TGCAGTGCTGAGGACAGGGCTAATTCACCCCTCCACTTT.

The CDR3 reads CASSRGQVRNTGELFF. CDR3 nucleotide sequence: TGTGCCAGCAGCCGAGGACAGGTCCGGAACACCGGGGAGCTGTTTTTT. The chain combines TRBV11-3 with TRBJ2-2; 7 bases map to TRBD1. Trimming took 5 bases from V and 1 from J; bases not matched to a gene: 7. The germline CDR1 and CDR2 sequences are SGHNT and YENEEA. The CDR3 consists of 16 residues.

This rearrangement joins TRBV24-1 to TRBJ2-1, with D tentatively TRBD2 (6 bases). Trimming cost V 3 bases and J 7 bases, with 18 bases left between them. Per the germline V gene, CDR1 is KGHDR and CDR2 is SFDVKD. This CDR3 is built from 16 residues. CDR3 in amino acids: CATSDPDPSAGNEQFF. The CDR3 coding sequence is TGTGCCACCAGTGATCCGGACCCCTCCGCGGGGAATGAGCAGTTCTTC.

This clonotype was counted a few times. This chain joins TRBV11-1 and TRBJ2-3; TRBD2 agrees at 11 bases. J gave up 6 bases and V 2 bases, and 13 bases lay outside the gene matches. The germline gives CDR1 SGHAT, CDR2 FQDESV (reference sequence). This CDR3 has 18 amino acids. For the CDR3, the DNA is TGTGCCAGCAGCTTATCGGATCTAGCGGGAGGCCTTCGCGATACGCAGTATTTT. Translating gives CASSLSDLAGGLRDTQYF.

This clonotype was counted only a few times. The CDR3 sequence is CATSDNGGGNTGELFF. CDR3 DNA: TGTGCCACCAGTGATAATGGGGGGGGGAACACCGGGGAGCTGTTTTTT. This chain uses TRBV24-1 with TRBJ2-2; 7 bases are shared with TRBD2. Germline loops: CDR1 KGHDR, CDR2 SFDVKD. V lost 3 bases to trimming and J lost 1 base; unmatched junction nucleotides: 4. The CDR3 runs 16 residues.

This clonotype appeared a single time. The chain has TRBV5-1 and TRBJ2-5; 9 nucleotides agree with TRBD2. Germline-derived CDR1 and CDR2 are SGHRS and YFSETQ. V gave up 6 bases and J gave up 2 bases; unmatched junction bases: 11. The length of the CDR3 is 16 residues. The CDR3 DNA reads as TGCGCCAGCACCCAGGAGGGTAGCGGGGGTCAAGAGACCCAGTACTTC. Translation gives CASTQEGSGGQETQYF. Using reference TRBV5-1 and TRBJ2-5 for the parts outside the CDR3, the full variable domain is KAGVTQTPRYLIKTRGQQVTLSCSPISGHRSVSWYQQTPGQGLQFLFEYFSETQRNKGNFPGRFSGRQFSNSRSEMNVSTLELGDSALYLCASTQEGSGGQETQYFGPGTRLLVL.